This T cell receptor beta chain emerged from a study of blood T cell repertoires in COVID-19. Study background: Acute and convalescent COVID-19 specimens originated in the United States, Italy and Spain. PBMCs, B-cell-depleted T cells, or T cells provided the cDNA or gDNA that made up the material.

Clones were read by immunoSEQ multiplex PCR, and TCRdb kept only the in-frame ones, dropping some. Of 300,000 or so clones listed, 75% to 95% are singletons. In terms of age and location, participants ranged from about 18 to 90 years and lived in under 30 US areas. With 2 bases clipped from V and 0 bases from J, the junction kept 7 bases outside the gene matches. CDR3 length: 17 residues. CDR1 and CDR2 from the germline V gene are GTSNPN and SVGIG (reference sequence). This clonotype originated in a woman aged 25 to 39 who had recovered from COVID-19. The chain couples TRBV30 to TRBJ1-5; TRBD1 aligns across 10 bases. The sample comprised PBMCs or T cells enriched from blood (not recorded which). CDR3 bases: TGTGCCTGGAGTCCGGACAGGGGGGCAAATAGCAATCAGCCCCAGCATTTT. Translation gives CAWSPDRGANSNQPQHF.